The sequence of this T cell receptor beta chain was determined in a study of T cells after yellow fever vaccination. Points from the study as a whole: Post-booster repertoires again held most primary-vaccination clones (approximately 96% CD4, roughly 88% CD8). Researchers cautioned that FACS-sorted repertoires could harbor abundant clonotypes contaminating from the bulk population.

TCRdb analysed the 5' RACE reads with MiXCR anew, one entry per CDR3 protein. The repertoire includes about 240,000 distinct CDR3 sequences, less than 9% of them detected once, and more than 0.8% sits in the top ten. Germline V gene data show CDR1 as SGHKS and CDR2 as YYEKEE (reference sequence). The CDR3 runs 14 residues. Trimming removed 2 bases at V and 5 bases at J, with 11 bases between. This clonotype appeared many times. The antigen is unknown. The specimen comprised CD4+ T cells sorted from PBMCs, sampled 15 days after the yellow fever booster vaccination. This clonotype was sampled from a man aged 30 to 39 who received the YFV17D yellow fever vaccine. The chain carries TRBV5-5 and TRBJ2-1; D might be TRBD2 (5 bases). CDR3 region: CASSLGPGNNEQFF. CDR3 nucleotide sequence: TGTGCCAGCAGCTTAGGTCCCGGGAACAATGAGCAGTTCTTC.